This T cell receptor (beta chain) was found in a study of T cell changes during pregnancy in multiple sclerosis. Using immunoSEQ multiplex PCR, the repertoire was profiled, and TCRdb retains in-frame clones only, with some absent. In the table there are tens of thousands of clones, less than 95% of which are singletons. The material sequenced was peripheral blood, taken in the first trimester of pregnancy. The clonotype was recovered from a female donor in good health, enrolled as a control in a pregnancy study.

The CDR3 protein is CSVGGAATDTQYF. CDR3 sequence (DNA): TGCAGCGTCGGAGGGGCAGCAACAGATACGCAGTATTTT. J is TRBJ2-3 and V is TRBV29-1; tentative D call: TRBD2 (6 bases). The CDR3 sequence is 13 residues long. Trimming took 6 bases from V and 3 from J, leaving 13 bases between them. The germline gives CDR1 SQVTM, CDR2 ANQGSEA.